These T cell receptor beta chains were read from a single sample in a study of metastatic and nonmetastatic thyroid tumors. Through MiXCR, TCRdb re-clonotyped the PCR reads. This table holds some 33,000 clones, 20% to 25% found once. The sequenced material came from tumor tissue. The receptors derive from a male donor with papillary thyroid cancer or a benign thyroid nodule (not recorded which). Some clones in this sample may be carry-over from other donors' samples. CDR3s include the opening cysteine and the closing phenylalanine or tryptophan. A D gene is named only where the DNA matches it firmly. Clone size, where shown, is once, few, many, or a class for clones that have expanded.

d_call clone_size j_call v_call cdr3_nt cdr3_aa
TRBD1 NA TRBJ1-6 TRBV6-1 TGTGCCAGCAGCCAAACGACAGGGTCTAATTCACCCCTCCACTTT CASSQTTGSNSPLHF
NA few TRBJ2-7 TRBV6-2/TRBV6-3 TGTGCCAGCAGTTACGTGGTACTTTACGAGCAGTACTTC CASSYVVLYEQYF
TRBD1 few TRBJ2-1 TRBV5-4 TGTGCCAGCAGCTTGACAGGGGTCTACAATGAGCAGTTCTTC CASSLTGVYNEQFF
NA NA TRBJ2-6 TRBV9 TGTGCCAGCAGCGTAGCCCGGCGCTCTTTGGCCAACGTCCTGACTTTC CASSVARRSLANVLTF
NA few TRBJ2-2 TRBV20-1 TGCAGTGCTACTACGTCCGACCGGGCGCACGCGAACACCGGGGAGCTGTTTTTT CSATTSDRAHANTGELFF
TRBD2 many TRBJ2-3 TRBV28 TGTGCCAGCAGTAGCGGGAGGGCCCCAGATACGCAGTATTTT CASSSGRAPDTQYF
NA NA TRBJ2-7 TRBV7-2 TGTGCCAGCAGATTAGTAGGGGGGCCCTCCTACGAACAGTACTTC CASRLVGGPSYEQYF
NA few TRBJ2-1 TRBV12-3/TRBV12-4 TGTGCCAGCAGTCTTAGTGACAGACTAAACAATGAGCAGTTCTTC CASSLSDRLNNEQFF
TRBD2 many TRBJ2-3 TRBV20-1 TGCAGTGCTGAAGCGGGAGGCGGGCCAGATACGCAGTATTTT CSAEAGGGPDTQYF
NA once TRBJ2-3 TRBV5-1 TGCGCCAGCAGCTTATCCGCAGATACGCAGTATTTT CASSLSADTQYF
TRBD1 NA TRBJ2-3 TRBV20-1 TGCAGTGCTACTGACAGGGGCCCCACAGATACGCAGTATTTT CSATDRGPTDTQYF
NA few TRBJ2-7 TRBV11-1 TGTGCCATCAGCCAAATTTCAGGGTCGCGACCCTACGAGCAGTACTTC CAISQISGSRPYEQYF
NA once TRBJ2-4 TRBV3-1 TGTGCCAGCAGCCAAGAAATGGTCAGGGGAAACATTCAGTACTTC CASSQEMVRGNIQYF
TRBD2 medium-sized TRBJ2-7 TRBV6-2/TRBV6-3 TGTGCCAGCTCGGGGCCGGGTAGCGGGAGTTACGAGCAGTACTTC CASSGPGSGSYEQYF
NA many TRBJ1-4 TRBV6-1 TGTGCCAGCAGTGAGGCAGGCAACCTAGTCCCCGTTATTTTT CASSEAGNLVPVIF
TRBD2 many TRBJ2-5 TRBV7-3 TGTGCCAGCAGCTTAACTATACCGGGACTACGGGAGACCCAGTACTTC CASSLTIPGLRETQYF
NA NA TRBJ2-3 TRBV6-1 TGTGCCAGCAGTGATCGGGCCCCCGCTCGGACAGATACGCAGTATTTT CASSDRAPARTDTQYF
TRBD1 NA TRBJ1-1 TRBV3-1 TGTGCCAGCAGCACCTCCGCCAGGGGGACTGAAGCTTTCTTT CASSTSARGTEAFF
NA many TRBJ1-2 TRBV5-5 TGTGCCAGCAGCTTGGATACCGGGATCAACTATGGCTACACCTTC CASSLDTGINYGYTF
NA NA TRBJ1-2 TRBV18 TGTGCCAGCTCACCGTGTGTAGGCTACACCTTC CASSPCVGYTF
NA NA TRBJ2-7 TRBV30 TGTGCCTGGCAACAGAAGACAACCCTCCACGAGCAGTACTTC CAWQQKTTLHEQYF
NA once TRBJ1-5 TRBV4-3 TGCGCCAGCAGCCAGGGATACAGGGAAAGTAATCAGCCCCAGCATTTT CASSQGYRESNQPQHF
NA NA TRBJ2-5 TRBV6-1 TGTGCCAGCATGATGGTAGCGGCAAGAGAGAACAAGTACTTC CASMMVAARENKYF
NA medium-sized TRBJ2-2 TRBV6-1 TGTGCCAGCAGCCAACATCCGGGCACCGGGGAGCTGTTTTTT CASSQHPGTGELFF
NA NA TRBJ1-5 TRBV6-1 TGTGCCAGCTCTGGCGGCAATCAGCCCCAGCATTTT CASSGGNQPQHF
TRBD2 many TRBJ2-1 TRBV6-5 TGTGCCAGCAGTTACTCTACTAGCGGGCACGGTGAGCAGTTCTTC CASSYSTSGHGEQFF
NA few TRBJ2-7 TRBV19 TGTGCCAGTAGTGAAGGGGTTTGGAACGAGCAGTACTTC CASSEGVWNEQYF
TRBD2 NA TRBJ2-7 TRBV11-2 TGTGCCAGCAGCCCAGGACTTGGGACTAGCGGGGCGCAGTACTTC CASSPGLGTSGAQYF
NA NA TRBJ1-1 TRBV2 TGTGCCAGCAGAGTCGGAGGGAACACTGAAGCTTTCTTT CASRVGGNTEAFF
TRBD2 many TRBJ2-1 TRBV5-5 TGTGCCAGCAGCTTGGCTGTAGCGGGGGACAATGAGCAGTTCTTC CASSLAVAGDNEQFF
NA many TRBJ1-1 TRBV5-1 TGCGCCAGCAGCTCAGAGACTGGGATGAACACTGAAGCTTTCTTT CASSSETGMNTEAFF
NA once TRBJ1-3 TRBV11-3 TGTGCCAGCAGCTTAGGACCTAAGGTAGGTGGAAACACCATATATTTT CASSLGPKVGGNTIYF
NA many TRBJ2-7 TRBV2 TGTGCCAGCAGGCACCGGGACTTGCATTACGAGCAGTACTTC CASRHRDLHYEQYF
TRBD1 once TRBJ2-1 TRBV19 TGTGCCAGTAGTATAAGGACAGGGGGGGGTTACAATGAGCAGTTCTTC CASSIRTGGGYNEQFF
TRBD1 few TRBJ2-7 TRBV28 TGTGCCAGCAGTTTTCCTCGACAGGGGACGCGGGAATACGAGCAGTACTTC CASSFPRQGTREYEQYF
NA medium-sized TRBJ2-7 TRBV20-1 TGCAGTGCTAGACCCGGGGTCTACGAGCAGTACTTC CSARPGVYEQYF
NA many TRBJ2-5 TRBV5-1 TGCGCCAGCGGCTACACAGGGAAAGAGACCCAGTACTTC CASGYTGKETQYF
NA many TRBJ2-3 TRBV20-1 TGCAGTGCTAGAGAGGTTCGGCGGGAAAGCACAGATACGCAGTATTTT CSAREVRRESTDTQYF
NA many TRBJ1-1 TRBV20-1 TGCAGTGCTAGATTGCGGGGCCCAGTGAACACTGAAGCTTTCTTT CSARLRGPVNTEAFF
TRBD2 NA TRBJ2-2 TRBV11-1 TGTGCCAGCAGCCCCACAGCAGGACTAGCGGGAGGGAACACCGGGGAGCTGTTTTTT CASSPTAGLAGGNTGELFF
TRBD2 few TRBJ2-1 TRBV10-1 TGCGCCAGCAGCCTAGCGGGGACCTACAATGAGCAGTTCTTC CASSLAGTYNEQFF
NA many TRBJ1-1 TRBV6-2/TRBV6-3 TGTGCCAGCAGTTACTACTTTGATGAAGCTTTCTTT CASSYYFDEAFF
NA few TRBJ2-2 TRBV19 TGTGCCAGTAGTATCTCTAGGGCGAACACCGGGGAGCTGTTTTTT CASSISRANTGELFF
NA NA TRBJ2-7 TRBV20-1 TGCAGTGCTAGAGGGGGCTACGGGGAAGAGGTCTACGAGCAGTACTTC CSARGGYGEEVYEQYF
NA few TRBJ2-5 TRBV6-1 TGTGCCAGCAGCGAAGACTGGAATAGAGAGACCCAGTACTTC CASSEDWNRETQYF
TRBD1 few TRBJ2-1 TRBV24-1 TGTGCCACCATTGACCCCGGGACAGGGAGGCAGTTCTTC CATIDPGTGRQFF
TRBD2 many TRBJ2-7 TRBV27 TGTGCCAGCAGTTTATCGCGGGAGGGTCGGGAGCAGTACTTC CASSLSREGREQYF
NA NA TRBJ1-5 TRBV6-1 TGTGCCAGCAGTGAACTGGCGACAGGAATTATTCAGCCCCAGCATTTT CASSELATGIIQPQHF
NA many TRBJ1-5 TRBV15 TGTGCCACCAGCACCGGTGACAGGAATCAGCCCCAGCATTTT CATSTGDRNQPQHF
NA many TRBJ2-3 TRBV11-2 TGTGCCAGCAGCTTCGCTCCCACAGATACGCAGTATTTT CASSFAPTDTQYF
TRBD2 NA TRBJ2-5 TRBV2 TGTGCCAGCAGTGAGGGACTAGCGTTAGGGACCAAGTACTTC CASSEGLALGTKYF
NA many TRBJ2-1 TRBV20-1 TGCAGTGTCGGAAGCGGCTATTATCCCTACAATGAGCAGTTCTTC CSVGSGYYPYNEQFF